This T cell receptor beta chain was captured by sequencing in a study of blood T cell repertoires in COVID-19. Study overall: Material from acute and convalescent COVID-19 was sourced from the United States, Italy and Spain. PBMCs, B-cell-depleted T cells, or T cells provided the cDNA or gDNA that made up the material.

With 5 bases clipped from V and 6 bases from J, the junction kept 13 bases outside the gene matches. Germline V CDR1 and CDR2: SGHNT, YENEEA. The CDR3 has 16 amino acids. Original data processing: For nucleated cells, counts were estimated from reference gene primer amplification. The protocol was immunoSEQ multiplex PCR, while the TCRdb copy is restricted to in-frame clones and leaves out a portion. The V and J calls and clone size are taken from that table; D and trimming were inferred from the DNA. The repertoire holds 70,000 to 100,000 clones, 80% to 90% seen once, with under 55% in the top ten. The specimen sequenced was peripheral blood. The V gene is TRBV11-3, the J gene TRBJ2-7; 10 positions agree with TRBD1. The receptor was isolated from a human donor in a cohort sampled during active COVID-19. This chain's CDR3 is CASSPYPGTGVVEQYF. The DNA of the CDR3 is TGTGCCAGCAGCCCTTACCCCGGGACAGGGGTGGTCGAGCAGTACTTC.